The T cell receptor (beta chain) under discussion was sequenced for a study of glioma-infiltrating T cells. The iRepertoire nested amplicon-rescue multiplex PCR amplified TCR alpha and beta CDR3s from RNA. For one-step reverse transcription and amplification, about 90-450 ng of tissue mRNA or PBMC total RNA was used. Each CDR3 protein is one row after TCRdb ran MiXCR on the multiplex PCR reads. Found here are tens of thousands of distinct CDR3 sequences, about a quarter of them singletons; the top ten hold 6.7%. This clonotype has a count of ten or more. The germline V gene has CDR1 SGHTA and CDR2 FQGNSA. The V segment lost 5 bases and the J segment 0 bases; nucleotides outside the gene matches: 8. The CDR3 totals 16 residues.

Sample: glioma tissue, nonneoplastic brain tissue, or PBMCs (not recorded which). The chain carries TRBV7-2 and TRBJ1-1; TRBD1 aligns across 8 bases. This TCR came from a human donor with low-grade glioma or glioblastoma, undergoing nonglioma brain surgery, or in good health (not recorded which). Here the CDR3 reads CASSTRQGRMNTEAFF. The CDR3 bases are TGTGCCAGCAGCACCCGACAGGGGAGGATGAACACTGAAGCTTTCTTT. Using reference TRBV7-2 and TRBJ1-1 for the parts outside the CDR3, the full variable domain is GAGVSQSPSNKVTEKGKDVELRCDPISGHTALYWYRQSLGQGLEFLIYFQGNSAPDKSGLPSDRFSAERTGGSVSTLTIQRTQQEDSAVYLCASSTRQGRMNTEAFFGQGTRLTVV.